This T cell receptor (beta chain) was profiled in a study of blood T cell repertoires in COVID-19. Study background: Acute and convalescent COVID-19 specimens originated in the United States, Italy and Spain.

Authors' methods: Estimation of nucleated cell counts was performed using reference gene primer amplification. Produced via immunoSEQ multiplex PCR; TCRdb's table is partial and in-frame only. That table supplies the V and J calls and clone size; D and trimming were determined from the DNA. The data show over 45,000 clones, with around 76% seen just once and 22% held by the top ten. Sequenced sample: peripheral blood. The clonotype was recovered from a man aged 50 to 60 with active or convalescent COVID-19.

DNA for the CDR3: TGCGCCAGCAGTTCTACCGGGGCCTACGAGCAGTACTTC. The encoded protein is CASSSTGAYEQYF. The V call is TRBV5-1, the J call TRBJ2-7; D may be TRBD2 (5 bases). Germline lookup yields CDR1 SGHRS and CDR2 YFSETQ. The CDR3 is 13 amino acids. V was pared by 5 bases and J by 2 bases, with 11 bases between.